This is a list of T cell receptor beta chains from one sample in a study of CD8 T cells in Susac syndrome. From the immunoSEQ multiplex PCR reads, TCRdb called clonotypes with MiXCR, one entry per CDR3 protein. The sample has 150,000 to 200,000 distinct CDR3 sequences; roughly 94% are singletons. Sample: CD4+ T cells from PBMCs. Receptors were obtained from a human donor with multiple sclerosis. Both conserved end residues are part of each CDR3. Fields, in order: V gene, CDR3 protein.

v_call: TRBV4-3; cdr3_aa: CASSQAGEQPQHF
v_call: TRBV7-2; cdr3_aa: CASSPNLGSYEQYF
v_call: TRBV4-3; cdr3_aa: CASSQAAAGGPQTQYF
v_call: TRBV10-3; cdr3_aa: CAIRTREDTEAFF
v_call: TRBV6-5; cdr3_aa: CASSGTASANEQFF
v_call: TRBV2; cdr3_aa: CASITPGHPYEQYF
v_call: TRBV3-1; cdr3_aa: CASSQAGAVGTEAFF
v_call: TRBV10-3; cdr3_aa: CAIEGQGADGYTF
v_call: TRBV3-1; cdr3_aa: CASSQGGEYNSPLHF
v_call: TRBV18; cdr3_aa: CASSPPILAAYNEQFF
v_call: TRBV7-8; cdr3_aa: CASSPEGAGLNYGYTF
v_call: TRBV27; cdr3_aa: CASSLSNFLREQFF
v_call: TRBV4-2; cdr3_aa: CASNQGRIASYNEQFF
v_call: TRBV6-5; cdr3_aa: CASSGDTETQYF
v_call: TRBV27; cdr3_aa: CASSPRLENIQYF
v_call: TRBV30; cdr3_aa: CAWSVGGMNIQYF
v_call: TRBV6-5; cdr3_aa: CASSYRDLGLGDTQYF
v_call: TRBV28; cdr3_aa: CASRIWNQPQHF
v_call: TRBV20-1; cdr3_aa: CSAPTTGVNTEAFF
v_call: TRBV4-3; cdr3_aa: CASSQDENTGELFF
v_call: TRBV7-2; cdr3_aa: CASSLALRRETQYF
v_call: TRBV30; cdr3_aa: CAWETAYEQYF
v_call: TRBV10-3; cdr3_aa: CAISETPNQPQHF
v_call: TRBV6-4; cdr3_aa: CASSPQSSYNEQFF
v_call: TRBV5-1; cdr3_aa: CASSTPSDPAGGQFF
v_call: TRBV7-2; cdr3_aa: CASSTQTSTDTQYF
v_call: TRBV20-1; cdr3_aa: CSAPKTEGPNTGELFF
v_call: TRBV9; cdr3_aa: CASSVNSLRGSGELFF
v_call: TRBV4-3; cdr3_aa: CASSPDRGQSGQYF
v_call: TRBV7-9; cdr3_aa: CASSPRDPAYF
v_call: TRBV20-1; cdr3_aa: CSPLGDYGYTF
v_call: TRBV7-9; cdr3_aa: CAIQGGRGKNQMNTEAFF
v_call: TRBV4-2; cdr3_aa: CASSQAGLTGTGYTEAFF
v_call: TRBV19; cdr3_aa: CASSLRRPYSNQPQHF
v_call: TRBV11-1; cdr3_aa: CASSLRALSYEQYF
v_call: TRBV2; cdr3_aa: CASAGSQATNEKLFF
v_call: TRBV14; cdr3_aa: CASSQTPRDTQYF
v_call: TRBV2; cdr3_aa: CASIREGSVGELFF